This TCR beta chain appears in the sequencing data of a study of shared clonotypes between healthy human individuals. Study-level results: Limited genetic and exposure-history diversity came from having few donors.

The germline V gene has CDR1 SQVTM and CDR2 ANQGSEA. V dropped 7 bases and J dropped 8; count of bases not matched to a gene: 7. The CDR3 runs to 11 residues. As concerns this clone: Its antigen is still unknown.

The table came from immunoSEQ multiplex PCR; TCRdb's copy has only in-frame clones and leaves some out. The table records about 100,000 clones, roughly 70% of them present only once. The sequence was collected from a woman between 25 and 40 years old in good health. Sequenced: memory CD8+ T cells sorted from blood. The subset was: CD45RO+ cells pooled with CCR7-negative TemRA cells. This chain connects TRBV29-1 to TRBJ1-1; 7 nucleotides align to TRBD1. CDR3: CSAEQGFEAFF. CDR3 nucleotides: TGCAGCGCGGAACAGGGGTTCGAAGCTTTCTTT.